These T cell receptor beta chains were read from a single sample in a study of blood T cell repertoires in COVID-19. Clones were read by immunoSEQ multiplex PCR, and TCRdb kept only the in-frame ones, dropping some. Here the sample spans fewer than 250,000 clones, approximately 79% being singletons. Material: peripheral blood. The receptors were gathered from a woman aged 45-59 years with acute or convalescent COVID-19. CDR3s include the opening cysteine and the closing phenylalanine or tryptophan. The order of the fields is D gene, V gene, J gene, clone size, CDR3 DNA, CDR3 protein. A D gene is named only where the DNA matches it firmly. Clone size appears in some rows only: once, few, many, or a class for an expanded clone.

>TRBD1|TRBV7-2|TRBJ2-1|NA
TGTGCCAGCAGCCAGAGACAGGGGCGCTACAATGAGCAGTTCTTC
CASSQRQGRYNEQFF
>TRBD1|TRBV19|TRBJ1-5|NA
TGTGCCAGTGGCCCCCAGACAGGGTCCTATAGCAATCAGCCCCAGCATTTT
CASGPQTGSYSNQPQHF
>TRBD1|TRBV11-2|TRBJ2-3|NA
TGTGCCAGCAGCTTCGTTGGGGGGACAGGGAACACAGATACGCAGTATTTT
CASSFVGGTGNTDTQYF
>TRBD1|TRBV18|TRBJ1-5|NA
TGTGCCAGCTCACCCCAGAGACAGGGTGGGAATCAGCCCCAGCATTTT
CASSPQRQGGNQPQHF
>NA|TRBV28|TRBJ2-1|few
TGTGCCAGCGCAGGCGTGGGCTACTACAATGAGCAGTTCTTC
CASAGVGYYNEQFF
>TRBD1|TRBV28|TRBJ2-7|NA
TGTGCCAGCAGTTCACCAACAGGGGTCCTCACCTACGAGCAGTACTTC
CASSSPTGVLTYEQYF
>NA|TRBV28|TRBJ1-5|NA
TGTGCCAGCTCAAGCCGGGTCGGGGAGCCCCAGCATTTT
CASSSRVGEPQHF
>NA|TRBV4-1|TRBJ2-7|NA
TGCGCCAGCAGCCCCCGGGGCAGGGGCTACGAGCAGTACTTC
CASSPRGRGYEQYF
>TRBD1|TRBV18|TRBJ1-1|few
TGTGCCAGCTCACCCTACACAGGGGATACTGAAGCTTTCTTT
CASSPYTGDTEAFF
>NA|TRBV5-4|TRBJ1-1|NA
TGTGCCAGCAGCTTTGACAGGCGGGGGGCTTTCTTT
CASSFDRRGAFF
>TRBD1|TRBV19|TRBJ1-1|few
TGTGCCAGTAGTCCACAAACCTTAGGGGGCGGAACTGAAGCTTTCTTT
CASSPQTLGGGTEAFF
>TRBD1|TRBV4-2|TRBJ1-3|NA
TGTGCCAGCAGCCAAGAGGGGCAGGGGGCAAACACCATATATTTT
CASSQEGQGANTIYF
>TRBD2|TRBV15|TRBJ2-3|NA
TGTGCCACCAGCAGCCTTGCGGGGGGGGGCACAGATACGCAGTATTTT
CATSSLAGGGTDTQYF
>NA|TRBV5-1|TRBJ2-3|once
TGCGCCAGCAGCTTGGCCGTGATCCGGGGAAAAAGCACAGATACGCAGTATTTT
CASSLAVIRGKSTDTQYF
>TRBD2|TRBV7-8|TRBJ2-3|once
TGTGCCAGCAGCCCCGGTTTCAGCGGTATCGCGGGAGCCACAGATACGCAGTATTTT
CASSPGFSGIAGATDTQYF
>TRBD1|TRBV9|TRBJ2-1|NA
TGTGCCAGCAGCGTAGTGAGCGGACAGGGGGCGAAGCAGTTCTTC
CASSVVSGQGAKQFF
>NA|TRBV5-5|TRBJ1-1|NA
TGTGCCAGCAACTTAGTTGCGAGTGGCACTGAAGCTTTCTTT
CASNLVASGTEAFF
>TRBD2|TRBV5-1|TRBJ2-5|NA
TGCGCCAGCAGCGCTTCTAGCGGGAAGTACCAAGAGACCCAGTACTTC
CASSASSGKYQETQYF
>TRBD1|TRBV6-5|TRBJ1-6|NA
TGTGCCAGCAGAATTGACAGGGGCTATAATTCACCCCTCCACTTT
CASRIDRGYNSPLHF
>TRBD1|TRBV29-1|TRBJ2-3|NA
TGCAGCGTGAATACAGGGGTTAGGACAGATACGCAGTATTTT
CSVNTGVRTDTQYF
>TRBD1|TRBV4-1|TRBJ2-7|NA
TGCGCCAGCAGCCAACCTTGGGGACAGGGAAGCGAGCAGTACTTC
CASSQPWGQGSEQYF
>NA|TRBV18|TRBJ1-1|many
TGTGCCAGCTCACCACTCGAGGGCTTGAGCACTGAAGCTTTCTTT
CASSPLEGLSTEAFF
>TRBD1|TRBV7-9|TRBJ2-7|NA
TGTGCCAGCAGCCCAGGGGGCTACGAGCAGTACTTC
CASSPGGYEQYF
>NA|TRBV12-3/TRBV12-4|TRBJ2-2|few
TGTGCCAGCAGTTTCTACACCGGGGAGCTGTTTTTT
CASSFYTGELFF
>NA|TRBV23-1|TRBJ1-4|NA
TGCGCCAGCAGTCCGGGACTCGGACTGTTTTTT
CASSPGLGLFF
>TRBD1|TRBV6-2/TRBV6-3|TRBJ1-4|many
TGTGCCAGCAGTTCTCGACAGGGCGGAGACGAAAAACTGTTTTTT
CASSSRQGGDEKLFF
>NA|TRBV6-5|TRBJ1-3|NA
TGTGCCAGCAGTCTGACAGCTGCCTCTGGAAACACCATATATTTT
CASSLTAASGNTIYF
>TRBD1|TRBV24-1|TRBJ2-2|NA
TGTGCCACTGGGACAGGATTTGACAGCGGGGAGCTGTTTTTT
CATGTGFDSGELFF
>NA|TRBV6-5|TRBJ2-7|once
TGTGCCAGCAGGGCCCCCGGGGGTGCCTACGAGCAGTACTTC
CASRAPGGAYEQYF
>TRBD1|TRBV5-8|TRBJ1-5|once
TGTGCCAGCAGCTTGGGGACAGGAAACAATCAGCCCCAGCATTTT
CASSLGTGNNQPQHF
>NA|TRBV5-1|TRBJ1-6|NA
TGCGCCAGCAGCTTTGAGGACACAATCGCACAAGGTTCACCCCTCCACTTT
CASSFEDTIAQGSPLHF
>TRBD2|TRBV11-2|TRBJ2-3|NA
TGTGCCAGCAGCCTGAGCGGGACGGGGGCAGATACGCAGTATTTT
CASSLSGTGADTQYF
>TRBD2|TRBV15|TRBJ2-3|once
TGTGCCACCAGCAAAGGACTAGCGAGGACAGATACGCAGTATTTT
CATSKGLARTDTQYF
>NA|TRBV27|TRBJ1-5|NA
TGTGCCAGCAGCCTACTAGGAAGCAATCAGCCCCAGCATTTT
CASSLLGSNQPQHF
>NA|TRBV30|TRBJ1-4|NA
TGTGCCTGGAGTCTCAACTTAAATGAAAAACTGTTTTTT
CAWSLNLNEKLFF
>TRBD1|TRBV19|TRBJ2-2|many
TGTGCCAGTAGTATAGGTGACAGGGGGCGAGTAAACGGGGAGCTGTTTTTT
CASSIGDRGRVNGELFF
>TRBD1|TRBV2|TRBJ1-3|NA
TGTGCCAGCAGTGGAGGGACAGAGAGCTCTGGAAACACCATATATTTT
CASSGGTESSGNTIYF
>NA|TRBV18|TRBJ2-3|NA
TGTGCCAGCTCACCACCGGGCTATCCCGGCACAGATACGCAGTATTTT
CASSPPGYPGTDTQYF
>NA|TRBV7-2|TRBJ1-2|few
TGTGCCAGCAGTTCTAGGTTAGATGGCTACACCTTC
CASSSRLDGYTF
>NA|TRBV12-5|TRBJ1-1|NA
TGTGCTAGTGGTTTCCTCGGAGGGAGTTTTCAAGCTTTCTTT
CASGFLGGSFQAFF